Below are 32 T cell receptor beta chains sequenced from a single sample in a study of blood T cell repertoires in COVID-19. The method was immunoSEQ multiplex PCR; TCRdb's version includes in-frame clones alone and lacks a portion of them. The table lists around 90,000 clones, around 90% of them singletons. The specimen was peripheral blood. These receptors originate from a male donor with acute or convalescent COVID-19.

The V call is TRBV6-6, the J call TRBJ2-5; TRBD2 matches at 8 bases. J was trimmed by 0 bases and V by 6 bases; bases with no gene match: 6. The CDR3 has 15 residues. CDR1 and CDR2 from the germline V gene are MNHNY and SVGAGI (reference sequence). DNA of the CDR3: TGTGCCAGCAGAACAACGGGGGGGAACCAAGAGACCCAGTACTTC. Translated, it gives CASRTTGGNQETQYF.

The V gene is TRBV19, the J gene TRBJ1-5; 8 bases agree with TRBD1. The CDR3 loop spans 16 amino acids. The V gene end was trimmed by 0 bases and the J gene end by 7 bases; junction bases not matched to a gene: 8. Per germline, CDR1 LNHDA and CDR2 SQIVND (reference sequence). The CDR3 DNA sequence: TGTGCCAGTAGTATAGATGGGCAGGGGGCCGGCCAGCCCCAGCATTTT. The encoded protein is CASSIDGQGAGQPQHF.

This chain links TRBV6-1 with TRBJ2-5; 10 bases are shared with TRBD1. The CDR3 spans 15 residues. V dropped 1 base and J dropped 4; count of bases not matched to a gene: 3. Germline V gene sequence: CDR1 MNHNS, CDR2 SASEGT. The CDR3 DNA sequence: TGTGCCAGCAGTGAAGACGGGACAGGGGTAGAGACCCAGTACTTC. Its protein product is CASSEDGTGVETQYF.

This chain connects TRBV5-1 to TRBJ1-1; D perhaps matches TRBD1 (5 bases). Germline V gives CDR1 SGHRS, CDR2 YFSETQ. This CDR3 is 16 amino acids long. Trimming removed 1 base from V and 0 bases from J, with 13 bases in between. CDR3 coding DNA: TGCGCCAGCAGCTTGTCTGGTCTGGGGCTGAACACTGAAGCTTTCTTT. It specifies CASSLSGLGLNTEAFF. Based on the CDR3 plus reference TRBV5-1 and TRBJ1-1, the full variable domain is KAGVTQTPRYLIKTRGQQVTLSCSPISGHRSVSWYQQTPGQGLQFLFEYFSETQRNKGNFPGRFSGRQFSNSRSEMNVSTLELGDSALYLCASSLSGLGLNTEAFFGQGTRLTVV.

The V call is TRBV29-1, the J call TRBJ2-7; D is uncertain. Germline V gene lookup returns CDR1 SQVTM and CDR2 ANQGSEA. V lost 4 bases and J 2 bases, leaving 9 bases between the germline ends. The CDR3 consists of 12 residues. CDR3 amino acids: CSVVPNAYEQYF. The CDR3 bases are TGCAGCGTTGTCCCCAATGCCTACGAGCAGTACTTC.

The rearrangement uses TRBV18 and TRBJ2-3; 10 bases line up with TRBD2. The V gene end was trimmed by 0 bases and the J gene end by 5 bases; junction bases not matched to a gene: 5. Germline V gene sequence: CDR1 KGHSH, CDR2 LQKENI. This CDR3 contains 16 residues. CDR3 amino acids: CASSPPSGGGRDTQYF. The CDR3, as DNA: TGTGCCAGCTCACCACCGAGCGGGGGGGGGCGAGATACGCAGTATTTT.

The rearrangement joins TRBV7-2 to TRBJ1-1; no firm D call. The CDR3 runs to 17 residues. Germline V gene lookup returns CDR1 SGHTA and CDR2 FQGNSA. Trimming pared 5 bases from V and 5 bases from J, leaving 24 bases between. The CDR3 protein is CASSQRGTAQLGTEAFF. In DNA form, the CDR3 reads TGTGCCAGCAGCCAACGTGGTACAGCCCAATTGGGTACTGAAGCTTTCTTT.

V usage is TRBV5-5 and J usage is TRBJ1-2; 7 bases agree with TRBD1. The J segment lost 8 bases and the V segment lost 0 bases, leaving 4 bases of the junction unmatched. Germline V lookup: CDR1 SGHKS, CDR2 YYEKEE (reference sequence). The CDR3 loop spans 13 amino acids. The CDR3: CASSLDRGRGYTF. CDR3 in DNA: TGTGCCAGCAGCTTGGACAGGGGTAGGGGCTACACCTTC.

The chain carries TRBV4-2 and TRBJ1-1; a weak D match, TRBD1 (6 bases). Germline V gene sequence: CDR1 LGHNA, CDR2 YNFKEQ. There are 15 residues in the CDR3. The V end was cut by 1 base, the J end by 0 bases, with 9 bases between. The CDR3 protein is CASSQAGAMNTEAFF. The CDR3 bases are TGTGCCAGCAGCCAAGCAGGGGCGATGAACACTGAAGCTTTCTTT.

The chain is built from TRBV7-7 and TRBJ2-5; 7 nucleotides agree with TRBD2. From germline, CDR1 is SSHAT and CDR2 FNYEAQ (reference sequence). CDR3 length: 14 residues. Trimming cost V 5 bases and J 0 bases; bases outside gene matches: 3. The CDR3 DNA reads TGTGCCAGCAGCCTCGGGACTAACCAAGAGACCCAGTACTTC. As protein: CASSLGTNQETQYF.

The chain employs TRBV6-5 and TRBJ1-6; D may be TRBD1 (6 bases). The CDR3 spans 14 residues. V lost 5 bases and J 8 bases, leaving 13 bases between the germline ends. Looked up from germline, CDR1 is MNHEY and CDR2 is SVGAGI. CDR3 sequence reads: CASSLYREHSPLHF. Here the CDR3 DNA reads TGTGCCAGCAGTCTGTACAGGGAGCATTCACCCCTCCACTTT.

The V gene is TRBV5-5, the J gene TRBJ2-1; the match to TRBD1 covers 9 bases. This CDR3 contains 17 residues. V shed 1 base and J 1 base; nucleotides not matched to a gene: 6. Germline V lookup: CDR1 SGHKS, CDR2 YYEKEE (reference sequence). CDR3 bases: TGTGCCAGCAGCTTGACGGGGACAGGGATTTCCTACAATGAGCAGTTCTTC. It translates to CASSLTGTGISYNEQFF.

The CDR3 sequence is CAIRAEGTNYGYTF. In DNA, the CDR3 is TGTGCCATCAGGGCGGAGGGAACAAACTATGGCTACACCTTC. The chain combines TRBV10-3 with TRBJ1-2, with D hard to call. The ends were cut back, 6 bases at V and 2 bases at J, with 13 bases in the middle. The CDR3 covers 14 residues. Germline CDR1 and CDR2: ENHRY and SYGVKD.

The J gene is TRBJ2-1, the V gene TRBV6-4; 8 bases are a match to TRBD2. V lost 5 bases to trimming and J lost 6 bases; unmatched junction nucleotides: 6. The CDR3 loop spans 14 amino acids. Germline V gives CDR1 MRHNA, CDR2 SNTAGT. The CDR3 DNA reads TGTGCCAGCAGTAGTAGCGGGGTACTCAATGAGCAGTTCTTC. It yields the protein CASSSSGVLNEQFF.

The chain recombines TRBV30 with TRBJ2-2; TRBD2 aligns across 12 bases. V was clipped by 4 bases and J by 7 bases; unmatched bases: 10. In germline, CDR1 is GTSNPN, CDR2 SVGIG (reference sequence). CDR3 length: 16 residues. The CDR3 DNA is TGTGCCTGGACCCGGCTAGCGGGGGGGCCGAACGGGGAGCTGTTTTTT. The encoded protein is CAWTRLAGGPNGELFF.

V and J are TRBV19 and TRBJ2-1, with 10 positions matching TRBD1. CDR1 and CDR2 (germline): LNHDA, SQIVND (reference sequence). This CDR3 is 14 amino acids long. Germline trimming cut 8 bases from V and 1 base from J; bases unmatched to any gene: 2. CDR3 residues: CASLGQGSYNEQFF. CDR3 coding DNA: TGTGCCAGTTTGGGACAGGGGTCCTACAATGAGCAGTTCTTC.

V is TRBV3-1 (or the pseudogene TRBV3-2) and J is TRBJ1-5; D not resolved. V shed 1 base and J shed 6 bases, with 10 bases lying between them. Germline CDR1 and CDR2: LGHDT and YNNKEL (reference sequence). The CDR3 has 14 amino acids. The CDR3 reads CASSQGAGSQPQHF. CDR3 bases: TGTGCCAGCAGCCAAGGGGCCGGGAGTCAGCCCCAGCATTTT.

The rearrangement links TRBV30 to TRBJ2-7; perhaps TRBD2 as D (6 bases). This CDR3 contains 13 residues. Looked up from germline, CDR1 is GTSNPN and CDR2 is SVGIG (reference sequence). V shed 3 bases and J shed 0 bases, with 9 bases lying between them. The CDR3 DNA is TGTGCCTGGAGGGGGGGTTACTCCTACGAGCAGTACTTC. Its translation: CAWRGGYSYEQYF.

The chain links TRBV29-1 to TRBJ2-5, with D possibly matching TRBD2 (7 bases). V was trimmed by 7 bases and J by 3 bases, leaving 12 bases between them. Germline V gives CDR1 SQVTM, CDR2 ANQGSEA. CDR3 size: 12 residues. CDR3 nucleotides: TGCAGCGCCGGGGGGCCGAAAGAGACCCAGTACTTC. Translation gives CSAGGPKETQYF.

This clone counts as medium-sized. The CDR3 protein is CASSERGGSDYNEQFF. The CDR3 nucleotides are TGTGCCAGCAGTGAAAGGGGGGGTAGCGACTACAATGAGCAGTTCTTC. V and J are TRBV2 and TRBJ2-1; the D gene is possibly TRBD2 (7 bases). This CDR3 has 16 amino acids. Between the trimmed V and J ends, which lost 2 bases and 3 bases, there was a span of 14 bases. CDR1 is SNHLY and CDR2 is FYNNEI in the germline V gene. Drawing the rest from reference TRBV2 and TRBJ2-1, the complete variable domain is EPEVTQTPSHQVTQMGQEVILRCVPISNHLYFYWYRQILGQKVEFLVSFYNNEISEKSEIFDDQFSVERPDGSNFTLKIRSTKLEDSAMYFCASSERGGSDYNEQFFGPGTRLTVL.

This chain links TRBV12-3 or TRBV12-4 with TRBJ1-5; D is perhaps TRBD1 (5 bases). The CDR3 runs 12 residues. The ends were cut back, 5 bases at V and 7 bases at J, with 9 bases in the middle. The DNA of the CDR3 is TGTGCCAGCAGTCCAACAGGACAGCCCCAGCATTTT. Amino acid sequence: CASSPTGQPQHF.

This clone appeared a few times. The chain joins TRBV15 to TRBJ1-4; 8 positions agree with TRBD1. Looked up from germline, CDR1 is LNHNV and CDR2 is YYDKDF (reference sequence). CDR3 length equals 17 residues. Unmatched junction bases numbered 6, after V lost 0 bases and J lost 3 bases. This CDR3 is CATSRDLGTGPNEKLFF. CDR3 bases: TGTGCCACCAGCAGAGATCTTGGGACAGGCCCTAATGAAAAACTGTTTTTT. Looking up the rest from reference TRBV15 and TRBJ1-4 gives the full variable domain: DAMVIQNPRYQVTQFGKPVTLSCSQTLNHNVMYWYQQKSSQAPKLLFHYYDKDFNNEADTPDNFQSRRPNTSFCFLDIRSPGLGDTAMYLCATSRDLGTGPNEKLFFGSGTQLSVL.

The V gene is TRBV6-1, the J gene TRBJ1-1; 8 nucleotides agree with TRBD1. The CDR3 is 15 residues long. Germline V gene lookup returns CDR1 MNHNS and CDR2 SASEGT. Trimming took 3 bases from V and 4 from J; bases not matched to a gene: 7. This CDR3 is CASSETTGASTEAFF. The CDR3 DNA sequence: TGTGCCAGCAGTGAGACGACAGGGGCTTCCACTGAAGCTTTCTTT.

The chain links TRBV18 to TRBJ2-3, with TRBD2 identical over 9 bases. Germline-derived CDR1 and CDR2 are KGHSH and LQKENI. The CDR3 length is 17 residues. Trimming at V came to 2 bases and at J to 1 base, leaving 7 bases not matched to a gene. In DNA, the CDR3 is TGTGCCAGCTCACCATTGGCGGGGGGGCTTGGCACAGATACGCAGTATTTT. This translates into CASSPLAGGLGTDTQYF.

V gene TRBV5-6 combines with J gene TRBJ2-5; 9 bases fit TRBD1. V lost 3 bases, J lost 0 bases, and 3 bases stayed unmatched. Germline V CDR1 and CDR2: SGHDT, YYEEEE. This CDR3 contains 15 residues. CDR3 DNA sequence: TGTGCCAGCAGCTCGTACAGGGGGCACCAAGAGACCCAGTACTTC. Protein product: CASSSYRGHQETQYF.

V and J are TRBV5-4 and TRBJ2-1; 9 nucleotides match TRBD1. The V segment lost 2 bases and the J segment 6 bases; nucleotides outside the gene matches: 9. The CDR3 runs 16 residues. Germline assignment: CDR1 SGHNT and CDR2 YYREEE (reference sequence). In nucleotides, the CDR3 is TGTGCCAGCAGCTTAAGTCCGGGACAGGGTGGCAATGAGCAGTTCTTC. Its translation: CASSLSPGQGGNEQFF.

This chain links TRBV2 with TRBJ1-1; D might be TRBD1 (5 bases). The CDR3 spans 13 residues. Germline V gene data show CDR1 as SNHLY and CDR2 as FYNNEI. Trimming left V 8 bases short and J 0 bases short, with 10 bases between. CDR3 protein: CASGTFMNTEAFF. DNA of the CDR3: TGTGCCAGCGGGACTTTCATGAACACTGAAGCTTTCTTT.

This rearrangement joins TRBV18 to TRBJ1-1; 9 bases line up with TRBD1. CDR1 is KGHSH, CDR2 LQKENI, per germline. The CDR3 consists of 15 residues. The V gene end was trimmed by 3 bases and the J gene end by 4 bases; junction bases not matched to a gene: 6. CDR3 loop: CASSPNRGLVTEAFF. CDR3 in DNA: TGTGCCAGCTCACCGAACAGGGGGCTGGTCACTGAAGCTTTCTTT.

This sequence joins TRBV19 and TRBJ2-2; D is undetermined. The CDR3 runs to 16 residues. V was shortened by 3 bases and J by 0 bases, with 11 bases between the two germline ends. Germline V CDR1 and CDR2: LNHDA, SQIVND (reference sequence). The CDR3 spells CASSIGRPANTGELFF. Written as DNA, the CDR3 is TGTGCCAGTAGTATCGGCAGGCCCGCGAACACCGGGGAGCTGTTTTTT.

The rearrangement uses TRBV4-1 and TRBJ1-1, with D possibly TRBD1 on 5 matching bases. The V and J ends lost 0 bases and 11 bases respectively, with 22 bases between them. The CDR3 is made up of 16 amino acids. Germline CDR1 MGHRA, CDR2 YSYEKL. The CDR3 spells CASSQEYGGAGRDAFF. The CDR3 DNA sequence: TGCGCCAGCAGCCAAGAGTACGGAGGGGCAGGGAGGGATGCTTTCTTT.

This chain uses TRBV9 with TRBJ1-2; D may be TRBD1 (5 bases). The CDR3 contains 16 residues. V lost 3 bases and J 4 bases, leaving 19 bases between the germline ends. Germline V gene lookup returns CDR1 SGDLS and CDR2 YYNGEE. The CDR3 protein is CASSAGGSSVSYGYTF. In DNA, the CDR3 is TGTGCCAGCAGCGCGGGGGGTAGCTCGGTGAGCTATGGCTACACCTTC.

The chain carries TRBV5-4 and TRBJ2-2, with 7 bases that match TRBD1. This CDR3 is built from 15 residues. V shed 6 bases, J shed 1 base, and the junction held 6 bases outside the gene matches. Per germline, CDR1 SGHNT and CDR2 YYREEE (reference sequence). The DNA for the CDR3 is TGTGCCAGCACCAGGGACAGCGAGAACACCGGGGAGCTGTTTTTT. Translation: CASTRDSENTGELFF.